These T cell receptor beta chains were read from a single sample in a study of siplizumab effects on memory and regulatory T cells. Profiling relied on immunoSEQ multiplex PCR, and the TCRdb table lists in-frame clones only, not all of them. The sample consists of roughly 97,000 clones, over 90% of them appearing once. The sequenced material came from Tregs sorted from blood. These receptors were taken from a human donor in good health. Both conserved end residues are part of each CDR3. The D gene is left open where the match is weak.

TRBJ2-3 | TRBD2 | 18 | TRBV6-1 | CASSEPPRLAGFTDTQYF
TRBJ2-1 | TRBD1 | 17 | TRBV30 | CAWSHPGQRFSYNEQFF
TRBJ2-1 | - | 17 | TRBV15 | CATSIETTRALHNEQFF
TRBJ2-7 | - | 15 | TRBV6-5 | CASSKGLGASYEQYF
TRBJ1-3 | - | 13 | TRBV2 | CASTPGGRNTIYF
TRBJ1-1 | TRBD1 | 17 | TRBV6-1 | CASSDLSQGARGTEAFF
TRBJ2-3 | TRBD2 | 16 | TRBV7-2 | CASSARLAGYTDTQYF
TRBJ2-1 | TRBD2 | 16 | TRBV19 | CATTNNPGTRLNEQFF
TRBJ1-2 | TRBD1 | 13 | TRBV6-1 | CASILGQGQGYTF
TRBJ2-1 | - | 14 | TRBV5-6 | CASSLGGFRNEQFF
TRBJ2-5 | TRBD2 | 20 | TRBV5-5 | CASSPRSGTSPNLKQETQYF
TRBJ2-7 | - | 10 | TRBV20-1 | CSASSQKQYF
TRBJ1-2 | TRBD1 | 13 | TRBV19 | CASSVTGTYGYTF
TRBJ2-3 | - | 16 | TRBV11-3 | CASSLGSGLNTDTQYF
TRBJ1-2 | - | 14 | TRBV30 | CAWSRTLGIYGYTF
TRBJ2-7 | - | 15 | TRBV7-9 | CASSLILGTRYEQYF
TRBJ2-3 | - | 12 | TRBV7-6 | CASSSPGHQKYF
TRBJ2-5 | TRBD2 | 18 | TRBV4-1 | CASSRRPPSSGGAETQYF
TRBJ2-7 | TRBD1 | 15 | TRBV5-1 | CASSLGSGQGYEQYF
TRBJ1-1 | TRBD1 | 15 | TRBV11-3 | CASSLGAFGTGVAFF
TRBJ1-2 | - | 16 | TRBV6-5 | CASSYLGLRANYGYTF
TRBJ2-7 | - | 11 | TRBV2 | CASRAFYEQYF
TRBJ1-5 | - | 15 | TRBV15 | CATSRDGDTGQPQHF
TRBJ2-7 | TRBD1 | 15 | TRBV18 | CASSPSGTGGAEQYF
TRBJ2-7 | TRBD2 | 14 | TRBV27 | CASSLTSGPYEQYF
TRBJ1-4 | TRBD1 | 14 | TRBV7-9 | CASSRQGWNEKLFF
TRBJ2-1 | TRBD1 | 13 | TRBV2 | CASSASGGTEQFF
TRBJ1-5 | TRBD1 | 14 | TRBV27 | CASSFRTGRQPQHF
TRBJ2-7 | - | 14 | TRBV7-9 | CASSAVRSSYEQYF